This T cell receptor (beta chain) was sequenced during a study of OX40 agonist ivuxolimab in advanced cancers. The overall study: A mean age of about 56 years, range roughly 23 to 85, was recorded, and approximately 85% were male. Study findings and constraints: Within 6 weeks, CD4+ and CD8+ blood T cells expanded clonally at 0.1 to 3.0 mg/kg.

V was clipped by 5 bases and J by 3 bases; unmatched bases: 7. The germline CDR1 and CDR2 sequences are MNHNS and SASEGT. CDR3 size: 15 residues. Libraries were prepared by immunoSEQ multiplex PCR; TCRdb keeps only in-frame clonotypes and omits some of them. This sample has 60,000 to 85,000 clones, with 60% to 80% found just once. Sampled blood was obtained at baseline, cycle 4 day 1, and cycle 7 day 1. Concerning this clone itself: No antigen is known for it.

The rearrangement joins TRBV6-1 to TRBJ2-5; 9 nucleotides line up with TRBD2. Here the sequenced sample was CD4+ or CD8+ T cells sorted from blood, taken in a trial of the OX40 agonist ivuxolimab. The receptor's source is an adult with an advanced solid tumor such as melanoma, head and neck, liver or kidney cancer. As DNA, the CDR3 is TGTGCCAGCAGTAGCGGGGGGCGGACGGAAGAGACCCAGTACTTC. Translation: CASSSGGRTEETQYF.